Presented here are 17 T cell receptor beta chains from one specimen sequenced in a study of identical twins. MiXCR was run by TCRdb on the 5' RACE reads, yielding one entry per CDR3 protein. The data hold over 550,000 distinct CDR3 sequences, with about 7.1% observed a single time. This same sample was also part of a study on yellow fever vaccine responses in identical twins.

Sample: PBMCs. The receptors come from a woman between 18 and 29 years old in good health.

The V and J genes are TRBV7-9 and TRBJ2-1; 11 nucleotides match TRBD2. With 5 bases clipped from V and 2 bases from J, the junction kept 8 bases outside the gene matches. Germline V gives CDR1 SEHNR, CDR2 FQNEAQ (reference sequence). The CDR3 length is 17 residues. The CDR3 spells CASSHKQGLAAYNEQFF. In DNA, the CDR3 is TGTGCCAGCAGCCACAAACAGGGACTAGCGGCCTACAATGAGCAGTTCTTC.

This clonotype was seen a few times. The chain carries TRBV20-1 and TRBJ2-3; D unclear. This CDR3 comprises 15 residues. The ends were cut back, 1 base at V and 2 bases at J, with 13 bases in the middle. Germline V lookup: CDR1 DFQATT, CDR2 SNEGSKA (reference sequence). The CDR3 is CSARGQTRVTDTQYF. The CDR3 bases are TGCAGTGCTAGAGGTCAGACGAGAGTCACAGATACGCAGTATTTT.

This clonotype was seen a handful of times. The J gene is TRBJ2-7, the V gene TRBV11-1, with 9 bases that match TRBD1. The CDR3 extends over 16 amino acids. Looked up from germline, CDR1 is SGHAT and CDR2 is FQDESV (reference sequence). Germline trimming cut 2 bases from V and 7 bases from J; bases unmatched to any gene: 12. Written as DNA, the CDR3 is TGTGCCAGCAGCTTAAATCGGGGGACAGGGACGCTTGAGCAGTACTTC. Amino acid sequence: CASSLNRGTGTLEQYF.

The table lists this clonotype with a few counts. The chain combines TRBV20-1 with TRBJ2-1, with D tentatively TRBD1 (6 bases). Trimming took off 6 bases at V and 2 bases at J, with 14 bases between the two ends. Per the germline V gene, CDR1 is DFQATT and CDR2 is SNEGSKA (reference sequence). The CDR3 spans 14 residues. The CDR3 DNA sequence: TGCAGTGCCTCAGAACCAGGGGCCTACAATGAGCAGTTCTTC. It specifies CSASEPGAYNEQFF.

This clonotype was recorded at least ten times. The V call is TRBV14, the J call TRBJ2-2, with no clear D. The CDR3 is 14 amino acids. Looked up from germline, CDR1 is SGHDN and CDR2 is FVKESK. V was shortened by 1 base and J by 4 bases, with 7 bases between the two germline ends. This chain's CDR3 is CASSQVRSTGELFF. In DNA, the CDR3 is TGTGCCAGCAGCCAAGTGCGGAGCACCGGGGAGCTGTTTTTT.

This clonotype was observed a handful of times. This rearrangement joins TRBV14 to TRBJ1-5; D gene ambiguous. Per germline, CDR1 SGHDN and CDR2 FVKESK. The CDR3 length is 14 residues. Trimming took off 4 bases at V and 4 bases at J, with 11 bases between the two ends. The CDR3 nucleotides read TGTGCCAGCAGCCCCGATGAAGGGAATCAGCCCCAGCATTTT. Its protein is CASSPDEGNQPQHF. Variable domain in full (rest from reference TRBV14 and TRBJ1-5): EAGVTQFPSHSVIEKGQTVTLRCDPISGHDNLYWYRRVMGKEIKFLLHFVKESKQDESGMPNNRFLAERTGGTYSTLKVQPAELEDSGVYFCASSPDEGNQPQHFGDGTRLSIL.

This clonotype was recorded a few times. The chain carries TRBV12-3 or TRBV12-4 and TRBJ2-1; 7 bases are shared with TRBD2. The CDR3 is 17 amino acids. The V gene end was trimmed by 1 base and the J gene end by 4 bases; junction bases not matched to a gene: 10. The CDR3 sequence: CASSLGGTTWGYNEQFF. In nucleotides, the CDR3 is TGTGCCAGCAGTTTAGGGGGGACTACCTGGGGGTACAATGAGCAGTTCTTC.

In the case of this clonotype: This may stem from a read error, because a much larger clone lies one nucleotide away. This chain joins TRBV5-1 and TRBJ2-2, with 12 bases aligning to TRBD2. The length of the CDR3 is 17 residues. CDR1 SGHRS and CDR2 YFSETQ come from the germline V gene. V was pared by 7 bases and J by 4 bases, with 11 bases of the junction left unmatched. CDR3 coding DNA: TGCGCCAGCGGCAGACTAGCGGGAGAACGAGGCACCGGGGAGCTGTTTTTT. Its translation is CASGRLAGERGTGELFF. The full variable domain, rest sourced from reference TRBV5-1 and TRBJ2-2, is KAGVTQTPRYLIKTRGQQVTLSCSPISGHRSVSWYQQTPGQGLQFLFEYFSETQRNKGNFPGRFSGRQFSNSRSEMNVSTLELGDSALYLCASGRLAGERGTGELFFGEGSRLTVL.

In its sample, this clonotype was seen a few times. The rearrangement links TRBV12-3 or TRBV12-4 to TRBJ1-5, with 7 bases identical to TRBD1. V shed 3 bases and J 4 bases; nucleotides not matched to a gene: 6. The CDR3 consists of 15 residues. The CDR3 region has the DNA TGTGCCAGCAGTTTGGAAGGGGGCGTAAATCAGCCCCAGCATTTT. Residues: CASSLEGGVNQPQHF.

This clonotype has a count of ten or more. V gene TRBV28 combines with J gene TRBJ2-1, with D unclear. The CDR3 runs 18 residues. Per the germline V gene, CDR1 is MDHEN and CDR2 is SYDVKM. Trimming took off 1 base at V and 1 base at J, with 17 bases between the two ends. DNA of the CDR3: TGTGCCAGCAGTTTATTAATTTGGCGGAACCAGTCCTACAATGAGCAGTTCTTC. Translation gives CASSLLIWRNQSYNEQFF.

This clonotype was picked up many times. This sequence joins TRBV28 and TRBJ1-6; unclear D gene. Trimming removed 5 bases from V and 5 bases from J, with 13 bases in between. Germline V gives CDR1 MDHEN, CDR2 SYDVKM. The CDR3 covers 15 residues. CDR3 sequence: CASSPGEVNNSPLHF. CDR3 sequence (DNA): TGTGCCAGCAGTCCTGGGGAGGTTAATAATTCACCCCTCCACTTT.

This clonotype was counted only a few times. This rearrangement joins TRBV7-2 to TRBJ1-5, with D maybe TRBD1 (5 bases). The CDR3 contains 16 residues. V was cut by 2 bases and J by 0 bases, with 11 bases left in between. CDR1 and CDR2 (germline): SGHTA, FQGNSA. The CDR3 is CASSLSTANSNQPQHF. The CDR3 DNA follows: TGTGCCAGCAGCTTATCGACAGCTAATAGCAATCAGCCCCAGCATTTT. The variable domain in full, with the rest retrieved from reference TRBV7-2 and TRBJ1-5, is GAGVSQSPSNKVTEKGKDVELRCDPISGHTALYWYRQSLGQGLEFLIYFQGNSAPDKSGLPSDRFSAERTGGSVSTLTIQRTQQEDSAVYLCASSLSTANSNQPQHFGDGTRLSIL.

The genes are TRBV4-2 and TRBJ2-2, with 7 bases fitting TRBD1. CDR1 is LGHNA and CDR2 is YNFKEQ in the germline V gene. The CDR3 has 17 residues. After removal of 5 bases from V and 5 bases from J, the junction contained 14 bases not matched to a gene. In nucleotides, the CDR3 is TGTGCCAGCAGCTCCCTACAGGGGTTTCCGCGTACCGGGGAGCTGTTTTTT. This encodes CASSSLQGFPRTGELFF.

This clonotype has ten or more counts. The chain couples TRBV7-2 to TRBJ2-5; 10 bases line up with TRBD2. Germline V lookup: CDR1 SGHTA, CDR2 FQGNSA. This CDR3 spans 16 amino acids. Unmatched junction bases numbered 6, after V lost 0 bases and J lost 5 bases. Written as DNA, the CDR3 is TGTGCCAGCAGCTTAGCGTCTAGCGGGAGTTGGGAGACCCAGTACTTC. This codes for CASSLASSGSWETQYF. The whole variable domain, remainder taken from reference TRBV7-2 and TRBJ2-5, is GAGVSQSPSNKVTEKGKDVELRCDPISGHTALYWYRQSLGQGLEFLIYFQGNSAPDKSGLPSDRFSAERTGGSVSTLTIQRTQQEDSAVYLCASSLASSGSWETQYFGPGTRLLVL.

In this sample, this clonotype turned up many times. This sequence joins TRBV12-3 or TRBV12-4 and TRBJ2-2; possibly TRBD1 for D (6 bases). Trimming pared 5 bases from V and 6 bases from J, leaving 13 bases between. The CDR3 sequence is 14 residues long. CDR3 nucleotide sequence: TGTGCCAGCAGTCCCACAGGGACGGCCGGGGAGCTGTTTTTT. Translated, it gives CASSPTGTAGELFF.

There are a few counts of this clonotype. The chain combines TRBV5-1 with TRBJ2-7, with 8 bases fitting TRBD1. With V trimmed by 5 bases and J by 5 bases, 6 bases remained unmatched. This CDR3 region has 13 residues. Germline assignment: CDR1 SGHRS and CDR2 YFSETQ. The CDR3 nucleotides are TGCGCCAGCAGGCAGGACAGGGCGCACGAGCAGTACGTC. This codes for CASRQDRAHEQYV.

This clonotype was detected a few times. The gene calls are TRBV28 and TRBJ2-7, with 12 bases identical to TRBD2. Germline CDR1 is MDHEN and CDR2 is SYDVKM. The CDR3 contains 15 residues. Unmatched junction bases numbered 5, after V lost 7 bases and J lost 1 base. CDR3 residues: CASTTGTSGSYEQYF. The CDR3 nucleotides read TGTGCCAGCACGACCGGGACTAGCGGGTCCTACGAGCAGTACTTC. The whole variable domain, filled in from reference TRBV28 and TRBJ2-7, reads DVKVTQSSRYLVKRTGEKVFLECVQDMDHENMFWYRQDPGLGLRLIYFSYDVKMKEKGDIPEGYSVSREKKERFSLILESASTNQTSMYLCASTTGTSGSYEQYFGPGTRLTVT.